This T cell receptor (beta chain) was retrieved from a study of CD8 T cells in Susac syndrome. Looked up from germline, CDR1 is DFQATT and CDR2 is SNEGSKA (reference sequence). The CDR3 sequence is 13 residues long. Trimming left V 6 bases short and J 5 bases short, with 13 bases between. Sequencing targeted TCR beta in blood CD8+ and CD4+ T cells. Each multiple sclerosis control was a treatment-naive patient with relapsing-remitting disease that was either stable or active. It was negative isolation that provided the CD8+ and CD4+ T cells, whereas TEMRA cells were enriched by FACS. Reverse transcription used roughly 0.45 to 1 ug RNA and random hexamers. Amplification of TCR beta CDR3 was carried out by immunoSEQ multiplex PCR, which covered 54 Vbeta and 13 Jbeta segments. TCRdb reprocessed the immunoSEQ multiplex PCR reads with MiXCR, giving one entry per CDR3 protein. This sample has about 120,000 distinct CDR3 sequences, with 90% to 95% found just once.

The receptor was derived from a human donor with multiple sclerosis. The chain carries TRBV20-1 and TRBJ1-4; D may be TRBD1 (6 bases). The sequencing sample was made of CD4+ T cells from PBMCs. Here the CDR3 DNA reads TGCAGTGCCCCAGTGACAGGAAATGAAAAACTGTTTTTT. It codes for CSAPVTGNEKLFF.